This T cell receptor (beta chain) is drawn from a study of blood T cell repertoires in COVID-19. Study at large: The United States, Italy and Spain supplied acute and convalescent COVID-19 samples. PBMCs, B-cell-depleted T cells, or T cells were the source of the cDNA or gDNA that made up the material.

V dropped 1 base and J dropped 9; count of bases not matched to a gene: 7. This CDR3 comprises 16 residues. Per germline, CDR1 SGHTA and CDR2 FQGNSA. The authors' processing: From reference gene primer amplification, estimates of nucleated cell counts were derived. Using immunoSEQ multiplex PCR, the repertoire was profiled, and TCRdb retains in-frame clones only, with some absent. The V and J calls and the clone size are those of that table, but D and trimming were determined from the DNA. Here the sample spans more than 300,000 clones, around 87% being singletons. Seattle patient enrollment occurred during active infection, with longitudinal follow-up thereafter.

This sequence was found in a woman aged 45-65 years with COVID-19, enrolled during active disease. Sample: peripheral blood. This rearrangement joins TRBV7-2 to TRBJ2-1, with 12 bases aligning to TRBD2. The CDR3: CASSLDRLAGAGEQFF. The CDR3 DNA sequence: TGTGCCAGCAGCTTAGATAGACTAGCGGGGGCGGGTGAGCAGTTCTTC.